Below are 8 T cell receptor beta chains sequenced from a single sample in a study of T cell repertoires in aging, cancer and after chemotherapy. A mixed TRB-A/B primer pool amplified rearranged TRB by multiplex touch-down PCR. MiXCR, run by TCRdb on the multiplex PCR reads, gives a single entry per CDR3 protein. The table lists 2,500 or so distinct CDR3 sequences, 59% of them singletons. The template was genomic DNA from peripheral blood, not RNA. Sequencing was done on a sample of blood. The receptors originated from a human donor with a blood cancer.

This clonotype has just a few counts. This rearrangement joins TRBV6-5 to TRBJ1-5, with 7 bases that match TRBD1. CDR3 length equals 15 residues. Germline CDR1 is MNHEY and CDR2 is SVGAGI. Losses at the gene ends were 4 bases for V and 3 bases for J; bases not matched to a gene: 6. CDR3 protein: CASSSQQGNNQPQHF. The CDR3 region has the DNA TGTGCCAGCAGTTCCCAACAGGGGAACAATCAGCCCCAGCATTTT.

This chain joins TRBV30 and TRBJ2-6; no firm D call. Germline values: CDR1 GTSNPN, CDR2 SVGIG (reference sequence). CDR3 length equals 15 residues. Trimming cost V 0 bases and J 1 base, with 7 bases left between them. The DNA of the CDR3 is TGTGCCTGGAGTGTAGTCCCGTCTGGGGCCAACGTCCTGACTTTC. It yields the protein CAWSVVPSGANVLTF.

The chain recombines TRBV15 with TRBJ1-2; perhaps TRBD1 as D (6 bases). Germline lookup yields CDR1 LNHNV and CDR2 YYDKDF (reference sequence). The V and J ends lost 3 bases and 8 bases respectively, with 19 bases between them. The CDR3 extends over 15 amino acids. The CDR3 protein is CATSRQGYLNRGYTF. The CDR3 DNA follows: TGTGCCACCAGCAGGCAGGGGTACCTTAATAGGGGCTACACCTTC.

This chain uses TRBV12-3 or TRBV12-4 with TRBJ2-6; D is ambiguous. The CDR3 length is 14 residues. The germline V and J ends were trimmed by 6 bases and 0 bases, with 6 bases remaining between them. The CDR3 loop reads CASSLNSGANVLTF. The DNA of the CDR3 is TGTGCCAGCAGCCTCAACTCTGGGGCCAACGTCCTGACTTTC.

The chain carries TRBV5-6 and TRBJ2-5; 10 bases agree with TRBD2. Trimming removed 2 bases from V and 4 bases from J; junction bases left unmatched: 8. There are 16 residues in the CDR3. Germline V gene lookup returns CDR1 SGHDT and CDR2 YYEEEE. The CDR3 here is CASSLGGSGRRETQYF. The CDR3 DNA follows: TGTGCCAGCAGCTTAGGAGGTAGCGGGAGGAGAGAGACCCAGTACTTC. The full variable domain, its missing parts supplied by reference TRBV5-6 and TRBJ2-5, is DAGVTQSPTHLIKTRGQQVTLRCSPKSGHDTVSWYQQALGQGPQFIFQYYEEEERQRGNFPDRFSGHQFPNYSSELNVNALLLGDSALYLCASSLGGSGRRETQYFGPGTRLLVL.

This rearrangement joins TRBV10-3 to TRBJ2-2, with D possibly matching TRBD1 (5 bases). Germline loops: CDR1 ENHRY, CDR2 SYGVKD. The ends were cut back, 10 bases at V and 1 base at J, with 13 bases in the middle. The CDR3 contains 14 residues. The CDR3 DNA is TGTGCCACGTCAGACAGCAAGAACACCGGGGAGCTGTTTTTT. The encoded protein is CATSDSKNTGELFF.

The chain has TRBV6-5 and TRBJ1-2; 8 nucleotides agree with TRBD1. The germline V gene has CDR1 MNHEY and CDR2 SVGAGI. This CDR3 is built from 15 residues. V lost 7 bases, J lost 3 bases, and 10 bases stayed unmatched. CDR3 amino acids: CASTGTGRGDYGYTF. For the CDR3, the DNA is TGTGCCAGCACAGGGACAGGCCGCGGCGACTATGGCTACACCTTC.

V and J are TRBV7-2 and TRBJ1-2, with TRBD1 matching over 9 bases. Looked up from germline, CDR1 is SGHTA and CDR2 is FQGNSA. J lost 1 base, V lost 5 bases, and 8 bases had no gene match. CDR3 size: 16 residues. The DNA of the CDR3 is TGTGCCAGCAGCCTAGGGGGACAGGGCCTTAACTATGGCTACACCTTC. Encoded protein: CASSLGGQGLNYGYTF.